Here is one T cell receptor (beta chain) with its context. Its specificity is unknown. The study defined stable Graves' hyperthyroidism as no ophthalmopathy progression within 18 months. The PBMCs had their origin in around 9.1 ml of fresh peripheral blood. Amplification of TCR beta CDR3 regions was performed using RNA transcripts as template. HTBI primers were used for first-round RT-PCR of the TCR CDR3. One entry per CDR3 protein results from TCRdb running MiXCR on the multiplex PCR reads. In the table there are around 450,000 distinct CDR3 sequences, more than 15% of which are singletons. This entry comes from a study of T cells in Graves' hyperthyroidism and ophthalmopathy. The overall study: Specimen type is peripheral blood, collected at initial diagnosis prior to any treatment.

Study outcomes and limitations: Ophthalmopathy was separated from stable hyperthyroidism by a 13 V-J model.

The sequence was obtained from a woman between 18 and 30 years old with Graves' hyperthyroidism. The sample comprised blood.

CDR3 sequence reads: CSARDWDRVHEQYF. CDR3 nucleotides: TGCAGTGCTAGAGATTGGGACAGGGTACACGAGCAGTACTTC. The chain uses TRBV20-1 and TRBJ2-7, with 9 bases matching TRBD1. The CDR3 extends over 14 amino acids. Germline loops: CDR1 DFQATT, CDR2 SNEGSKA (reference sequence). V shed 0 bases and J 5 bases; nucleotides not matched to a gene: 5.